The clone carrying this T cell receptor (beta chain) came up many times. Its antigen remains unknown. Every patient was node-negative on CT and PET/CT and lacked prior chemotherapy, radiotherapy or other malignancies. Genomic DNA provided the template from which TCR beta CDR3 was amplified by two-round multiplex PCR. Individual primers that were specific to each TRBV and TRBJ gene served in first-round PCR. Primers of the universal type were employed in the second round of PCR. TCRdb reprocessed the multiplex PCR reads via MiXCR and lists one record per CDR3 protein. Seen here are tens of thousands of distinct CDR3 sequences, 35% to 45% observed once, and the top ten hold around 50%. Germline lookup yields CDR1 LNHDA and CDR2 SQIVND (reference sequence). The CDR3 is made up of 14 amino acids. V was shortened by 1 base and J by 0 bases, with 7 bases between the two germline ends. This specimen belongs to a study of prognosis after radiotherapy for stage I lung cancer. General study results and limits: TRBV and TRBJ gene usage reportedly differed between patients with and without metastases.

The V call is TRBV19, the J call TRBJ2-7; D remains ambiguous. This specimen consisted of PBMCs, obtained before or after stereotactic body radiation therapy (not recorded which). The receptor comes from a donor over 45 with non-small cell lung cancer. In DNA form, the CDR3 reads TGTGCCAGTAGTATAGTGGGCAGCTCCTACGAGCAGTACTTC. Protein product: CASSIVGSSYEQYF.